This TCR beta chain was observed in a study of cytomegalovirus exposure and HLA in healthy donors. Background on the study: Genetic ancestry analysis placed about 84% of the 300 to 500 donors that were genotyped in the Caucasian-associated cluster.

Germline-derived CDR1 and CDR2 are GTSNPN and SVGIG (reference sequence). V was trimmed by 2 bases and J by 2 bases, leaving 7 bases between them. The CDR3 sequence is 13 residues long. The PCR was carried out with 60 Vbeta primers and 13 Jbeta primers. Assay: immunoSEQ multiplex PCR; the TCRdb copy retains only in-frame clones and omits some. The sample includes some 150,000 clones, roughly four fifths seen only once; the top ten take about 3.2%. Study-level points and caveats: Trimming of TCR beta V- and J-genes showed a link, identified in a later analysis, to a missense DCLRE1C variant. TRBV6-2, TRBV6-3 and some other V segments were unresolvable in 87-base-pair reads. Further analysis was carried out later, and it showed several of the most significant clusters appearing linked to common viral pathogens.

A word on this clone: What it binds is unknown.

This TCR was sampled from a man aged 18-30 years in good health and CMV-seropositive. This sequence joins TRBV30 and TRBJ1-5, with D unclear. The sequencing sample was made of PBMCs. The CDR3 loop reads CAWSLEGNQPQHF. The DNA of the CDR3 is TGTGCCTGGAGTTTGGAGGGCAATCAGCCCCAGCATTTT.